These 31 T cell receptor beta chains were sequenced from one sample in a study of blood T cells in healthy people across ages. A J-beta primer mix and a sample-barcoded 5' primer were used in a second PCR of roughly 7 to 12 cycles. TCRdb re-called the 5' RACE reads with MiXCR, one entry per CDR3 protein. Among 950,000 to 1,200,000 distinct CDR3 sequences, more than 30% were seen once, and the ten largest hold around 13%. Sequencing was carried out using blood. The receptors originated from a man younger than 30 in good health.

Points on this clonotype: One junction end disagrees with the germline gene, perhaps due to a read error. The chain links TRBV12-3 or TRBV12-4 to TRBJ2-7; 7 bases are shared with TRBD1. The CDR3 extends over 14 amino acids. The CDR3 protein is CTSSNRDSSYEQYF. In nucleotides, the CDR3 is TGTACCAGCAGTAACAGGGACAGCTCCTACGAGCAGTACTTC.

The V gene is TRBV28, the J gene TRBJ2-2, with 10 positions matching TRBD1. V trimming: 6 bases; J trimming: 3 bases; junction bases outside the gene matches: 7. Germline CDR1 and CDR2: MDHEN and SYDVKM. The length of the CDR3 is 16 residues. The CDR3 loop reads CASSITGTGDTGELFF. In DNA form, the CDR3 reads TGTGCCAGCAGCATTACCGGGACAGGGGACACCGGGGAGCTGTTTTTT.

This clonotype was found once. This chain connects TRBV4-2 to TRBJ2-1, with 9 bases that match TRBD1. V shed 3 bases and J 1 base; nucleotides not matched to a gene: 4. The CDR3 sequence is 16 residues long. Looked up from germline, CDR1 is LGHNA and CDR2 is YNFKEQ. This CDR3 is CASSQGQGLSYNEQFF. In DNA, the CDR3 is TGTGCCAGCAGCCAGGGACAGGGCCTTTCCTACAATGAGCAGTTCTTC.

The chain carries TRBV28 and TRBJ1-1, with D uncertain. Trimming stripped 4 bases from V and 4 bases from J, with 16 bases between. The CDR3 is 15 amino acids. Per the germline V gene, CDR1 is MDHEN and CDR2 is SYDVKM. CDR3 sequence: CASSSIAREGTEAFF. CDR3 bases: TGTGCCAGCAGTTCGATCGCGAGGGAAGGCACTGAAGCTTTCTTT.

This chain uses TRBV6-6 with TRBJ2-1; D possibly matches TRBD1 or TRBD2 (6 bases each). The tail of the sequence fits TRBJ2-7 better, so the J call may be wrong. The CDR3 covers 15 residues. Germline values: CDR1 MNHNY, CDR2 SVGAGI (reference sequence). CDR3 DNA sequence: TGTGCCAGCAGTTACGGGGGGCCCTCCGACAATGAGCAGTACTTC. Amino acid sequence: CASSYGGPSDNEQYF.

This rearrangement joins TRBV15 to TRBJ2-2; no definite D call. Germline assignment: CDR1 LNHNV and CDR2 YYDKDF (reference sequence). The V end lost 0 bases, the J end lost 2 bases, and 10 bases lay between the germline ends. This CDR3 spans 16 amino acids. The CDR3 nucleotides read TGTGCCACCAGCAGAGATTGGGCAGATAACACCGGGGAGCTGTTTTTT. Translating gives CATSRDWADNTGELFF.

This clonotype was counted a few times. V and J are TRBV20-1 and TRBJ2-3; the D gene is possibly TRBD2 (5 bases). This CDR3 has 15 amino acids. Germline assignment: CDR1 DFQATT and CDR2 SNEGSKA (reference sequence). Trimming removed 3 bases from V and 2 bases from J, with 15 bases in between. CDR3 protein: CSASSPSTFTDTQYF. DNA of the CDR3: TGCAGTGCTAGTAGCCCTAGCACCTTCACAGATACGCAGTATTTT.

This clonotype occurred a few times. The chain couples TRBV20-1 to TRBJ1-4, with 7 nucleotides matching TRBD1. CDR1 and CDR2 (germline): DFQATT, SNEGSKA (reference sequence). Unmatched junction bases numbered 4, after V lost 3 bases and J lost 0 bases. This CDR3 has 15 amino acids. The CDR3 bases are TGCAGTGCTAGGGGACAGTATGCAACTAATGAAAAACTGTTTTTT. It yields the protein CSARGQYATNEKLFF.

There are a few counts of this clonotype. At one end the junction does not follow the germline gene, possibly because of a read error. The rearrangement uses TRBV7-9 and TRBJ1-1, with a weak D call TRBD1 (5 bases). The CDR3 is 14 residues long. CDR1 SEHNR and CDR2 FQNEAQ come from the germline V gene (reference sequence). CDR3 protein: CASSLLSGNAEAFF. CDR3 nucleotides: TGTGCCAGCAGCTTACTATCAGGGAACGCTGAAGCTTTCTTT.

V gene TRBV12-3 or TRBV12-4 combines with J gene TRBJ1-4; D gene ambiguous. This CDR3 spans 14 amino acids. Trimming shortened V by 8 bases and J by 8 bases, and 18 bases separated the two germline ends. CDR3 amino acids: CASGRQGRIEKLFF. DNA of the CDR3: TGTGCCAGCGGCCGGCAAGGACGGATAGAAAAACTGTTTTTT.

The genes are TRBV12-3 or TRBV12-4 and TRBJ2-1; TRBD2 is a possible D gene (6 bases). The end of the DNA fits TRBJ2-7 better, so the J call may be wrong. This CDR3 is built from 14 residues. The CDR3 bases are TGTGCCAGCGGACTTGGGGGGAGGTACAATGAGCAGTACTTC. Protein sequence: CASGLGGRYNEQYF.

CDR3 sequence: CASSQHGTEGLEAFF. CDR3 bases: TGTGCCAGCAGCCAACACGGGACAGAGGGTTTGGAAGCTTTCTTT. The chain links TRBV6-6 to TRBJ1-1; 7 bases match TRBD1. The CDR3 extends over 15 amino acids. V trimming: 6 bases; J trimming: 8 bases; junction bases outside the gene matches: 15. Germline V gene sequence: CDR1 MNHNY, CDR2 SVGAGI (reference sequence).

The V call is TRBV7-8, the J call TRBJ2-1; D unresolved. The DNA end favors TRBJ2-7, so the J call may be wrong. The CDR3 runs to 15 residues. The germline V gene encodes CDR1 SGHVS and CDR2 FQNEAQ. The CDR3 nucleotides read TGTGCCAGCAGCCCCGCCGTCGGGTCCTACAATGAGCAGTACTTC. Translating gives CASSPAVGSYNEQYF.

This clonotype has a handful of counts. The V call is TRBV14, the J call TRBJ2-1; no definite D call. V was shortened by 3 bases and J by 8 bases, with 11 bases between the two germline ends. This CDR3 is built from 13 residues. Germline lookup yields CDR1 SGHDN and CDR2 FVKESK. The CDR3 reads CASSQTEPYEQFF. CDR3 coding DNA: TGTGCCAGCAGCCAGACTGAGCCCTATGAGCAGTTCTTC.

The chain links TRBV3-1 to TRBJ1-6; TRBD1 is a possible D gene (5 bases). The CDR3 runs to 21 residues. Per germline, CDR1 LGHDT and CDR2 YNNKEL (reference sequence). Trimming removed 4 bases at V and 6 bases at J, with 31 bases between. The CDR3 sequence: CASSLYSGTPGPDWRNSPLHF. CDR3 sequence (DNA): TGTGCCAGCAGCCTTTATTCCGGGACCCCCGGCCCGGACTGGCGTAATTCACCCCTCCACTTT. Full variable domain (outside the CDR3, taken from reference TRBV3-1 and TRBJ1-6): DTAVSQTPKYLVTQMGNDKSIKCEQNLGHDTMYWYKQDSKKFLKIMFSYNNKELIINETVPNRFSPKSPDKAHLNLHINSLELGDSAVYFCASSLYSGTPGPDWRNSPLHFGNGTRLTVT.

This rearrangement joins TRBV9 to TRBJ1-1; 9 bases line up with TRBD1. Looked up from germline, CDR1 is SGDLS and CDR2 is YYNGEE. The CDR3 extends over 15 amino acids. Losses at the gene ends were 4 bases for V and 5 bases for J; bases not matched to a gene: 9. CDR3 protein: CASSPKQGAPTEAFF. In nucleotides, the CDR3 is TGTGCCAGCAGCCCGAAACAGGGGGCGCCTACTGAAGCTTTCTTT.

This chain uses TRBV9 with TRBJ1-2, with a possible D match to TRBD1 (5 bases). Germline V gene lookup returns CDR1 SGDLS and CDR2 YYNGEE. The CDR3 spans 16 residues. Trimming left V 5 bases short and J 3 bases short, with 20 bases between. CDR3 nucleotides: TGTGCCAGCAGTGCTGCCGGGACCGTGGCCGACTATGGCTACACCTTC. Protein: CASSAAGTVADYGYTF. Based on the CDR3 plus reference TRBV9 and TRBJ1-2, the full variable domain is DSGVTQTPKHLITATGQRVTLRCSPRSGDLSVYWYQQSLDQGLQFLIQYYNGEERAKGNILERFSAQQFPDLHSELNLSSLELGDSALYFCASSAAGTVADYGYTFGSGTRLTVV.

J is TRBJ2-1 and V is TRBV7-8; D might be TRBD2 (5 bases). Germline lookup yields CDR1 SGHVS and CDR2 FQNEAQ. The CDR3 runs to 15 residues. Between the trimmed V and J ends, which lost 4 bases and 0 bases, there was a span of 10 bases. In DNA form, the CDR3 reads TGTGCCAGCAGCTATAGCGCCAGCTCCTACAATGAGCAGTTCTTC. Encoded protein: CASSYSASSYNEQFF.

This chain uses TRBV20-1 with TRBJ2-7; TRBD1 matches 8 bases. V was clipped by 0 bases and J by 3 bases; unmatched bases: 7. The CDR3 is 15 residues long. Germline assignment: CDR1 DFQATT and CDR2 SNEGSKA (reference sequence). CDR3 residues: CSARDGQGDHYEQYF. Here the CDR3 DNA reads TGCAGTGCTAGAGACGGACAGGGAGATCACTACGAGCAGTACTTC.

This clonotype was counted between two and nine times. J is TRBJ1-1 and V is TRBV4-1; no reliable D call. V was pared by 1 base and J by 11 bases, with 8 bases between. Germline V gives CDR1 MGHRA, CDR2 YSYEKL. The CDR3 totals 11 residues. CDR3 bases: TGCGCCAGCAGCCAAGCCCGGGAGGCTTTCTTT. This gives the protein CASSQAREAFF.

Only one count was recorded for this clonotype. The J gene is TRBJ1-1, the V gene TRBV25-1, with 7 nucleotides matching TRBD1. This CDR3 has 14 amino acids. V lost 7 bases to trimming and J lost 0 bases; unmatched junction nucleotides: 5. Germline values: CDR1 MGHDK, CDR2 SYGVNS. CDR3 protein: CASNPTGLNTEAFF. Written as DNA, the CDR3 is TGTGCCAGCAACCCGACAGGGTTGAACACTGAAGCTTTCTTT.

The V and J genes are TRBV20-1 and TRBJ2-3; D gene uncertain. The V gene lost 5 bases and the J gene lost 5 bases, with 8 bases spanning the gap. There are 11 residues in the CDR3. The germline V gene has CDR1 DFQATT and CDR2 SNEGSKA (reference sequence). The CDR3 nucleotides are TGCAGTGCTCTGGTTGTAGATACGCAGTATTTT. It codes for CSALVVDTQYF.

This clonotype was seen a handful of times. The chain recombines TRBV6-5 with TRBJ2-3, with 8 nucleotides matching TRBD2. The length of the CDR3 is 15 residues. V was clipped by 8 bases and J by 3 bases; unmatched bases: 10. Germline CDR1 is MNHEY and CDR2 is SVGAGI. The CDR3 nucleotides are TGTGCCAGCGGGGGATGGCGGGGGGAGACAGATACGCAGTATTTT. It translates to CASGGWRGETDTQYF.

The chain recombines TRBV12-3 or TRBV12-4 with TRBJ2-3; D is unclear. The CDR3 runs 15 residues. V lost 5 bases, J lost 0 bases, and 12 bases lay in between. CDR3: CASSGGWASTDTQYF. CDR3 coding DNA: TGTGCCAGCAGTGGCGGTTGGGCTAGCACAGATACGCAGTATTTT.

As for this clonotype: One end of the junction varies from germline; a read error may be responsible. V is TRBV12-3 or TRBV12-4 and J is TRBJ1-1; 7 nucleotides match TRBD1. CDR3 length equals 12 residues. The CDR3 coding sequence is TGTGTCAGCAGTGGTGGGACAGCTGAAGCTTTCTTT. This gives the protein CVSSGGTAEAFF.

The chain joins TRBV20-1 to TRBJ2-6; TRBD1 is a possible D gene (6 bases). The CDR3 loop spans 15 amino acids. In germline, CDR1 is DFQATT, CDR2 SNEGSKA (reference sequence). V gave up 5 bases and J gave up 2 bases, with 13 bases separating them. The CDR3: CSAPRQVTGANVLTF. As DNA, the CDR3 is TGCAGTGCTCCCCGACAGGTCACTGGGGCCAACGTCCTGACTTTC.

The chain uses TRBV4-3 and TRBJ1-3; no firm D call. The length of the CDR3 is 17 residues. Germline loops: CDR1 LGHNA, CDR2 YSLEER. Trimming removed 1 base at V and 0 bases at J, with 13 bases between. The CDR3 sequence: CASSQVGRENSGNTIYF. The DNA of the CDR3 is TGCGCCAGCAGCCAAGTGGGGAGAGAAAACTCTGGAAACACCATATATTTT.

The chain employs TRBV9 and TRBJ2-3; no firm D call. This CDR3 region has 16 residues. V was shortened by 0 bases and J by 0 bases, with 11 bases between the two germline ends. Germline CDR1 and CDR2: SGDLS and YYNGEE. CDR3 nucleotide sequence: TGTGCCAGCAGCGTAGGCCCTTACTCTAGCACAGATACGCAGTATTTT. This encodes CASSVGPYSSTDTQYF.

This clonotype was seen a few times. The CDR3 sequence: CASIRGGENNEQFF. DNA of the CDR3: TGTGCCAGCATCCGCGGGGGTGAGAACAATGAGCAGTTCTTC. The V call is TRBV6-2 or TRBV6-3, the J call TRBJ2-1; 7 nucleotides line up with TRBD2. Trimming took 7 bases from V and 5 from J; bases not matched to a gene: 8. This CDR3 comprises 14 residues. Looked up from germline, CDR1 is MNHEY and CDR2 is SVGEGT.

This clonotype was observed a few times. V usage is TRBV4-2 and J usage is TRBJ1-2; D not resolved. Germline V gene sequence: CDR1 LGHNA, CDR2 YNFKEQ. This CDR3 spans 12 amino acids. The V end was cut by 0 bases, the J end by 8 bases, with 7 bases between. DNA of the CDR3: TGTGCCAGCAGCCAAGAACGGCGAGGCTACACCTTC. Its protein product is CASSQERRGYTF.

This clonotype was observed a few times. The rearrangement joins TRBV29-1 to TRBJ2-3; 7 nucleotides align to TRBD1. Germline assignment: CDR1 SQVTM and CDR2 ANQGSEA. There are 14 residues in the CDR3. Germline trimming cut 3 bases from V and 0 bases from J; bases unmatched to any gene: 3. CDR3 DNA: TGCAGCGTTGACGGGACAGTTAGCACAGATACGCAGTATTTT. Protein sequence: CSVDGTVSTDTQYF.